The rows below give T cell receptor beta chains drawn from one sample of a study of blood T cell repertoires in COVID-19. Produced via immunoSEQ multiplex PCR; TCRdb's table is partial and in-frame only. The data contain some 190,000 clones, approximately 77% of them singletons. Sequenced sample: peripheral blood. These receptors all stem from a woman older than 75 with active or convalescent COVID-19. The CDR3 runs from the conserved cysteine through the conserved F or W. The D gene is left open where the match is weak. Expanded clones are given a class, and other clones once, few, many or no size at all.

V,size,J,length,D,DNA,CDR3
TRBV14,-,TRBJ2-1,17,TRBD2,TGTGCCAGCAGCCAAACCCTTGGCGGGAGGGCCTTTAATGAGCAGTTCTTC,CASSQTLGGRAFNEQFF
TRBV3-1/TRBV3-2,-,TRBJ2-1,15,TRBD2,TGTGCCAGCAGCCTTCTAGCGGGGTCCTACAATGAGCAGTTCTTC,CASSLLAGSYNEQFF
TRBV28,-,TRBJ1-2,13,TRBD1,TGTGCCAGCAGTTCGGGACAGGGGTATGGCTACACCTTC,CASSSGQGYGYTF
TRBV19,-,TRBJ1-4,13,TRBD1,TGTGCCAGTATCGGACAGGGCCATGAAAAACTGTTTTTT,CASIGQGHEKLFF
TRBV5-1,-,TRBJ2-4,14,-,TGCGCCAGCAGCTTGGGTAGCGGTCAAAACATTCAGTACTTC,CASSLGSGQNIQYF
TRBV7-2,-,TRBJ2-3,16,-,TGTGCCAGCAGCTTACGGTGGGCCTCTAGCACAGATACGCAGTATTTT,CASSLRWASSTDTQYF
TRBV5-8,-,TRBJ1-6,15,-,TGTGCCAGCAGCTACCAGGGAGGCCTCGGTTCACCCCTCCACTTT,CASSYQGGLGSPLHF
TRBV10-1,-,TRBJ1-4,15,TRBD1,TGCGCCAGCAGCCAGTCAGGGGGCGGGGGTGAAAAACTGTTTTTT,CASSQSGGGGEKLFF
TRBV28,-,TRBJ1-6,17,TRBD1,TGTGCCAGCAGTGCTACCCTTACAGGGGGAATGGGTTCACCCCTCCACTTT,CASSATLTGGMGSPLHF
TRBV9,-,TRBJ1-4,14,TRBD1,TGTGCCAGCAGCGAAAGACAGGGTAGTGAAAAACTGTTTTTT,CASSERQGSEKLFF
TRBV18,-,TRBJ1-1,13,TRBD1,TGTGCCAGCTCGGGACAGACGAACACTGAAGCTTTCTTT,CASSGQTNTEAFF
TRBV2,-,TRBJ2-2,15,-,TGTGCCAGCAGAAGACAGCCGAATCGACCCGGGGAGCTGTTTTTT,CASRRQPNRPGELFF
TRBV29-1,once,TRBJ2-1,14,-,TGCAGCGCCCTCGGCCCCCGAGGGAGCAATGAGCAGTTCTTC,CSALGPRGSNEQFF
TRBV28,-,TRBJ2-3,13,-,TGTGCCAGCAGTTTGAGAAGCACAGATACGCAGTATTTT,CASSLRSTDTQYF
TRBV7-8,-,TRBJ1-4,14,TRBD1,TGTGCCAGCAGCTTTGGACAGGGTGGTGAAAAACTGTTTTTT,CASSFGQGGEKLFF
TRBV19,-,TRBJ2-2,16,-,TGTGCCAGTAGTATCCCCAGAGGGGGGGTCGCCGGGGAGCTGTTTTTT,CASSIPRGGVAGELFF
TRBV5-5,-,TRBJ2-1,16,TRBD1,TGTGCCAGCAGCTTGTCCAGACAGGGGGGCTACAATGAGCAGTTCTTC,CASSLSRQGGYNEQFF
TRBV6-2/TRBV6-3,many,TRBJ2-1,14,-,TGTGCCAGCAGTACGAGAGAGGTCTACAATGAGCAGTTCTTC,CASSTREVYNEQFF
TRBV19,-,TRBJ1-4,15,TRBD1,TGTGCCAGTAGTTCACACAGGGGGATGCGTGAAAAACTGTTTTTT,CASSSHRGMREKLFF
TRBV5-1,-,TRBJ2-5,14,TRBD1,TGCGCCAGCAGATCACCCCGACAGGGGGAGACCCAGTACTTC,CASRSPRQGETQYF
TRBV5-1,-,TRBJ2-5,13,-,TGCGCCAGCAGCCCGGGTGTAGGAGAGACCCAGTACTTC,CASSPGVGETQYF
TRBV6-5,-,TRBJ1-1,13,-,TGTGCCAGCAGTTCCACAGGGAACACTGAAGCTTTCTTT,CASSSTGNTEAFF
TRBV10-3,-,TRBJ2-7,13,-,TGTGCCACCCGGCCAGGGCACCCCTACGAGCAGTACTTC,CATRPGHPYEQYF
TRBV3-1/TRBV3-2,-,TRBJ2-7,14,TRBD1,TGTGCCAGCAGCCTAGGACAGGGGTGGGACGAGCAGTACTTC,CASSLGQGWDEQYF
TRBV20-1,-,TRBJ2-1,11,-,TGCAGTGCTAGCCCCCGGGACTTCCAGTTCTTC,CSASPRDFQFF
TRBV3-1/TRBV3-2,few,TRBJ2-1,18,-,TGTGCCAGCAGCCAAGCCGGCTCTCCGGGACTCAGATACAATGAGCAGTTCTTC,CASSQAGSPGLRYNEQFF
TRBV4-1,-,TRBJ1-3,17,-,TGCGCCAGCAGCCAAGATCTGGCGGCCGATTCTGGAAACACCATATATTTT,CASSQDLAADSGNTIYF
TRBV19,-,TRBJ2-7,18,TRBD2,TGTGCCAGTAGTAGCCTGGGACTAGCGGGAGCCCCCTCCCACGAGCAGTACTTC,CASSSLGLAGAPSHEQYF
TRBV20-1,-,TRBJ2-7,11,-,TGCAGCCAGGGAAGCTCCTACGAGCAGTACTTC,CSQGSSYEQYF
TRBV28,-,TRBJ2-7,13,TRBD1,TGTGCCAGTTTGGAATGGGACAGGAGAGAGCAGTACTTC,CASLEWDRREQYF
TRBV11-3,-,TRBJ2-1,19,TRBD1,TGTGCCAGCAGCTTAATCTCTACGGGACAGGGGAGCTCCTACAATGAGCAGTTCTTC,CASSLISTGQGSSYNEQFF
TRBV7-2,-,TRBJ2-1,15,TRBD2,TGTGCCAGCACCCGGACTAGCGGGTTCTCCGGGGAGCAGTTCTTC,CASTRTSGFSGEQFF
TRBV3-1/TRBV3-2,-,TRBJ2-1,13,TRBD2,TGTGCCAGCAGCCGGACTAGCGGGAGGGAGCAGTTCTTC,CASSRTSGREQFF
TRBV21-1,-,TRBJ1-2,17,-,TGTGCCAGCAGCAAAAAGGAGGGGGACAGGAGGACCTATGGCTACACCTTC,CASSKKEGDRRTYGYTF
TRBV19,-,TRBJ2-5,15,TRBD1,TGTGCCAGTAGTCCCGGGACAGGGGGCGGGAAGACCCAGTACTTC,CASSPGTGGGKTQYF
TRBV3-1/TRBV3-2,-,TRBJ1-3,15,-,TGTGCCAGCAGCCGCACGGGGAGCTCTGGAAACACCATATATTTT,CASSRTGSSGNTIYF